A selection of T cell receptor beta chains follows, all from one sample in a study of T cells in Graves' hyperthyroidism and ophthalmopathy. TCRdb re-derived calls from the multiplex PCR reads in MiXCR, one entry per CDR3 protein. This sample carries roughly 700,000 distinct CDR3 sequences, under 45% of them seen once, and the ten largest clones take around 31%. Sequenced sample: blood. These receptors were taken from a woman aged 40 to 50 with Graves' hyperthyroidism. Both conserved end residues are part of each CDR3. The order of the fields is J gene, V gene, clone size, CDR3 protein. Size is stated for part of the rows, as once, few or many counts, or as a class when the clone is expanded.

TRBJ2-5 | TRBV7-9 | few | CASSQDSTLGGQETQYF
TRBJ2-7 | TRBV10-3 | - | CAIRGDRENQPQQYF
TRBJ1-5 | TRBV10-1 | - | CASRGPPGQPYSNQPQHF
TRBJ1-2 | TRBV6-5 | - | CASSPTGSPGYGYTF
TRBJ1-2 | TRBV4-1 | few | CASSHWDPEWGGYTF
TRBJ2-6 | TRBV5-5 | - | CASGWYRQEYLTGANVLTF
TRBJ1-5 | TRBV12-3/TRBV12-4 | - | CASSSQGLGPYSNQPQHF
TRBJ1-1 | TRBV2 | many | CASSGEINKIAFF
TRBJ2-7 | TRBV7-2 | - | CASSYNSFPTYEQYF
TRBJ1-5 | TRBV7-2 | - | CASSRTGDSDQPQHF
TRBJ2-7 | TRBV5-1 | few | CASSRTGFSYEQYF
TRBJ2-7 | TRBV6-5 | - | CASSYSSSGSPYEQYF